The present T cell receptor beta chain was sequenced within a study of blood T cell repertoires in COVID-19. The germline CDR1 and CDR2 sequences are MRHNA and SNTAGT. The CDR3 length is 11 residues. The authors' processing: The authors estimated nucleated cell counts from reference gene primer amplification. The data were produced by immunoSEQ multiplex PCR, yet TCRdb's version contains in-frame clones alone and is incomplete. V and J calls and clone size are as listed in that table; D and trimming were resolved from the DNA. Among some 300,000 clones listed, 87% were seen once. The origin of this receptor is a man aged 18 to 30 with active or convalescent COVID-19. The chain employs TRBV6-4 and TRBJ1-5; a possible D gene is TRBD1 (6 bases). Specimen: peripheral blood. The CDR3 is CAKGGFQPQHF. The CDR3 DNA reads TGTGCTAAAGGGGGATTCCAGCCCCAGCATTTT.